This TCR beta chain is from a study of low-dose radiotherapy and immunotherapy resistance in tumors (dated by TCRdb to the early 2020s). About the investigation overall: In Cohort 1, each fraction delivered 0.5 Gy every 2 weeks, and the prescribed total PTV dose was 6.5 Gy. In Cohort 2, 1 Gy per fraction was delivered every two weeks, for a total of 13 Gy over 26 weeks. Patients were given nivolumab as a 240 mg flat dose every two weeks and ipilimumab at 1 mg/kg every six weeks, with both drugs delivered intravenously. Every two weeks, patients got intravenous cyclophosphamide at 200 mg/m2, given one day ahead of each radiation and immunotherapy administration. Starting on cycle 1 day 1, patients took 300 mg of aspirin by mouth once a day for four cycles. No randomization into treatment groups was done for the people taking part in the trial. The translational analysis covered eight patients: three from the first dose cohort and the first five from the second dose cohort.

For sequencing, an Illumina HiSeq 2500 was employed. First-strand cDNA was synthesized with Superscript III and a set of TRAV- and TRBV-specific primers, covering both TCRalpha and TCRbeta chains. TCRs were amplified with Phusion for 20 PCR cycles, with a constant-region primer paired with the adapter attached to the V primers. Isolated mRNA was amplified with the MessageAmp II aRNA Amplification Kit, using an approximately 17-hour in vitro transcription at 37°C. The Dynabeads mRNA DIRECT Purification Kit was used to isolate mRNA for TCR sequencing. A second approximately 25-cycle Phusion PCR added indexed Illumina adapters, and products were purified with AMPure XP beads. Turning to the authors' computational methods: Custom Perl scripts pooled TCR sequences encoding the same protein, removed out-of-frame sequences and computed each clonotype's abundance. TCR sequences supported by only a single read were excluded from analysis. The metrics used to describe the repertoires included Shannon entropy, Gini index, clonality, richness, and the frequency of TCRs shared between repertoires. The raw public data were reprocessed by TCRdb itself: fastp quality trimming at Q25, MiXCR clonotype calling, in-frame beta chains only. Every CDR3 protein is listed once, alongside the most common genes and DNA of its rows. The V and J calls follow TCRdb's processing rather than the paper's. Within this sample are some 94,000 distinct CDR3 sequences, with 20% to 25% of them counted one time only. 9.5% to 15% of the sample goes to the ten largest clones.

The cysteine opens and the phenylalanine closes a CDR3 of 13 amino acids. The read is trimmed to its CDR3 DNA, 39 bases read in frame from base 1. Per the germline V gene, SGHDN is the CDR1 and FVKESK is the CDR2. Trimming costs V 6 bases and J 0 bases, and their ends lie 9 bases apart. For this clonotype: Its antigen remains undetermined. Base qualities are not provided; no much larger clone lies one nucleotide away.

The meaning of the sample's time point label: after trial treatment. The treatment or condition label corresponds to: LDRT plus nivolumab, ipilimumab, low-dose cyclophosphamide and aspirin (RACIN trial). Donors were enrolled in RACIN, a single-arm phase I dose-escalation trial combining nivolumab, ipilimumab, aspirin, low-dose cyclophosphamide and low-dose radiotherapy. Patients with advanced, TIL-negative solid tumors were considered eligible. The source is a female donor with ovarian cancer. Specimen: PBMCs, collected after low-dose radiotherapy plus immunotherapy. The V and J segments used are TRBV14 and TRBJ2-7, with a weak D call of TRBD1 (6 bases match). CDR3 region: CASSYRVSYEQYF. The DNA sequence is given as TGTGCCAGCAGTTACAGGGTCTCCTACGAGCAGTACTTC. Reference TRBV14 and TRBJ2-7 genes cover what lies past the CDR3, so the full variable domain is EAGVTQFPSHSVIEKGQTVTLRCDPISGHDNLYWYRRVMGKEIKFLLHFVKESKQDESGMPNNRFLAERTGGTYSTLKVQPAELEDSGVYFCASSYRVSYEQYFGPGTRLTVT.